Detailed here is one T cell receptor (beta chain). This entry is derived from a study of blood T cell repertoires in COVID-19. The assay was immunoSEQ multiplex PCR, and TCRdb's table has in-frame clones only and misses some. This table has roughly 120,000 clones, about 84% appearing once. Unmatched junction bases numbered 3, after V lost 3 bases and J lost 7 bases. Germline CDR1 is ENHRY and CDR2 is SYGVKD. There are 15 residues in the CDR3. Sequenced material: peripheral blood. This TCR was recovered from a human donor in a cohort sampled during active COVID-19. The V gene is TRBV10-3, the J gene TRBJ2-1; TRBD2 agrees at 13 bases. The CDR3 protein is CAISERTSGRNEQFF. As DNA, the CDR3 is TGTGCCATCAGTGAACGGACTAGCGGGAGAAATGAGCAGTTCTTC.